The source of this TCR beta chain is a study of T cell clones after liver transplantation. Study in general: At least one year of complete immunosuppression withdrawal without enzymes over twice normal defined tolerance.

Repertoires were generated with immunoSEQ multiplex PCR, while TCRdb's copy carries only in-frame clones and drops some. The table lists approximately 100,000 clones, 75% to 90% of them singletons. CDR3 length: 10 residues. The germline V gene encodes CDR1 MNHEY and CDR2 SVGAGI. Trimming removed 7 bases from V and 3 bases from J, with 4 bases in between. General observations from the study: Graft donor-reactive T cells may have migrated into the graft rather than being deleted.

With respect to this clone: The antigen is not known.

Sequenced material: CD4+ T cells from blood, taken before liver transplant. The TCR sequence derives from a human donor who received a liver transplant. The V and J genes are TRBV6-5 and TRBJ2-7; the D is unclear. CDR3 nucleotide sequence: TGTGCCAGCACAAACTACGAGCAGTACTTC. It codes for CASTNYEQYF.